Listed below are T cell receptor beta chains from one sample, sequenced in a study of T cell changes during pregnancy in multiple sclerosis. Repertoires were generated with immunoSEQ multiplex PCR, while TCRdb's copy carries only in-frame clones and drops some. Of approximately 88,000 clones in the sample, approximately 92% were seen once. Sequenced here: peripheral blood, sampled in the first trimester of pregnancy. The receptors stem from a female donor with multiple sclerosis, enrolled in a pregnancy study. The CDR3 runs from the conserved cysteine through the conserved F or W. The size of a clone is reported for some rows only, either as once, few or many, or as a class for expanded clones.

CDR3 protein: CASSEGLPTNEKLFF; clone size: NA; V gene: TRBV6-1; J gene: TRBJ1-4
CDR3 protein: CASSSNRGLGTDTQYF; clone size: NA; V gene: TRBV5-1; J gene: TRBJ2-3
CDR3 protein: CASSQAPSTVGGTEAFF; clone size: few; V gene: TRBV4-1; J gene: TRBJ1-1
CDR3 protein: CASRSSCGQGADGYTF; clone size: NA; V gene: TRBV12-2; J gene: TRBJ1-2
CDR3 protein: CASTQTQLNGNTIYF; clone size: NA; V gene: TRBV7-2; J gene: TRBJ1-3
CDR3 protein: CASSLHPPGNTGELFF; clone size: NA; V gene: TRBV5-6; J gene: TRBJ2-2
CDR3 protein: CSASEAFF; clone size: NA; V gene: TRBV20-1; J gene: TRBJ1-1
CDR3 protein: CARSYPDRNYGYTF; clone size: medium-sized; V gene: TRBV5-3; J gene: TRBJ1-2
CDR3 protein: CASSLEGTHGETQYF; clone size: once; V gene: TRBV7-3; J gene: TRBJ2-5
CDR3 protein: CASSLTGNGEAFF; clone size: NA; V gene: TRBV11-3; J gene: TRBJ1-1
CDR3 protein: CASSPSGALDEQYF; clone size: NA; V gene: TRBV18; J gene: TRBJ2-7